This is a list of T cell receptor beta chains from one sample in a study of OX40 agonist ivuxolimab in advanced cancers. TCRdb's copy holds only in-frame clones and misses some; the assay was immunoSEQ multiplex PCR. This table has tens of thousands of clones, approximately 90% appearing once. Sequencing was performed on CD4+ or CD8+ T cells sorted from blood, taken in a trial of the OX40 agonist ivuxolimab. The receptors here all came from an adult with an advanced solid tumor such as melanoma, head and neck, liver or kidney cancer. CDR3s include the opening cysteine and the closing phenylalanine or tryptophan. A D gene is named only where the DNA matches it firmly. Expanded clones are given a class, and other clones once, few, many or no size at all.

V gene	J gene	clone size	D gene	CDR3 protein	CDR3 DNA
TRBV6-1	TRBJ2-1	.	.	CASSVRGPPYNEQFF	TGTGCCAGCAGTGTCCGGGGGCCCCCCTACAATGAGCAGTTCTTC
TRBV28	TRBJ2-7	few	TRBD1	CASSRQGDYEQYF	TGTGCCAGCAGCAGACAGGGGGACTACGAGCAGTACTTC
TRBV6-1	TRBJ1-1	.	.	CASSGLPEGKLRGEAFF	TGTGCCAGCAGTGGACTCCCGGAGGGGAAGCTTCGGGGTGAAGCTTTCTTT
TRBV10-3	TRBJ2-1	once	.	CAISALREYYNEQFF	TGTGCCATCAGTGCGCTGCGGGAATACTACAATGAGCAGTTCTTC
TRBV5-1	TRBJ2-5	.	.	CASSPGALQETQYF	TGCGCCAGCAGTCCCGGGGCGCTCCAAGAGACCCAGTACTTC
TRBV2	TRBJ2-1	.	.	CASSEWTRANEQFF	TGTGCCAGCAGTGAATGGACGAGGGCCAATGAGCAGTTCTTC
TRBV18	TRBJ2-1	.	.	CASSPFQGGQGEQFF	TGTGCCAGCTCACCATTCCAGGGGGGGCAAGGGGAGCAGTTCTTC
TRBV18	TRBJ1-2	.	TRBD1	CASSRSPGQGGYGYTF	TGTGCCAGCTCACGAAGCCCGGGACAGGGGGGCTATGGCTACACCTTC
TRBV7-9	TRBJ1-1	once	.	CASSLRQGDTEAFF	TGTGCCAGCAGCTTACGGCAGGGAGACACTGAAGCTTTCTTT
TRBV5-1	TRBJ2-1	.	.	CASSTGGPNEQFF	TGCGCCAGCAGCACGGGTGGCCCTAATGAGCAGTTCTTC
TRBV6-5	TRBJ2-7	.	.	CASSYRGPYEQYF	TGTGCCAGCAGTTACCGGGGCCCCTACGAGCAGTACTTC
TRBV4-2	TRBJ2-3	.	.	CASSPLGLAPDTQYF	TGTGCCAGCAGCCCCTTGGGGCTAGCCCCAGATACGCAGTATTTT
TRBV5-1	TRBJ2-1	.	.	CASSLASAYNEQFF	TGCGCCAGCAGCTTGGCATCAGCTTACAATGAGCAGTTCTTC
TRBV11-2	TRBJ1-5	.	TRBD1	CASSWDRVNQPQHF	TGTGCCAGCAGCTGGGACAGGGTCAATCAGCCCCAGCATTTT
TRBV6-1	TRBJ1-5	.	.	CASRPVAHSNQPQHF	TGTGCCAGCAGGCCAGTAGCACATAGCAATCAGCCCCAGCATTTT
TRBV5-1	TRBJ1-3	.	.	CASSVREAIVGGNTIYF	TGCGCCAGCAGCGTCAGGGAGGCCATCGTTGGTGGAAACACCATATATTTT
TRBV4-1	TRBJ2-3	.	TRBD2	CASSPRTRLGTDTQYF	TGCGCCAGCAGCCCCCGGACTAGGTTAGGGACAGATACGCAGTATTTT
TRBV5-1	TRBJ2-2	.	.	CASRTILNTGELFF	TGCGCCAGCAGGACAATCCTGAACACCGGGGAGCTGTTTTTT
TRBV4-1	TRBJ1-1	.	TRBD1	CASSPRGFRTEAFF	TGCGCCAGCAGCCCCAGGGGGTTCCGGACTGAAGCTTTCTTT
TRBV28	TRBJ1-5	.	.	CASITGEQGRENQPQHF	TGTGCCAGCATCACGGGGGAACAGGGTCGGGAAAATCAGCCCCAGCATTTT
TRBV14	TRBJ1-6	.	.	CASSQVSGARHSPLHF	TGTGCCAGCAGCCAAGTGAGTGGGGCCAGGCACTCACCCCTCCACTTT
TRBV29-1	TRBJ2-7	.	TRBD2	CSVENYGLAGVPREQYF	TGCAGCGTTGAAAATTACGGACTAGCGGGAGTCCCTCGCGAGCAGTACTTC
TRBV2	TRBJ1-1	.	TRBD1	CASNPTGEKTEAFF	TGTGCCAGCAACCCGACAGGGGAGAAAACTGAAGCTTTCTTT
TRBV6-1	TRBJ1-2	.	.	CASSERAASYGYTF	TGTGCCAGCAGTGAAAGGGCAGCCTCCTATGGCTACACCTTC
TRBV25-1	TRBJ1-3	.	TRBD1	CASSEDRQGGNTIYF	TGTGCCAGCAGTGAAGACCGACAGGGGGGAAACACCATATATTTT
TRBV5-4	TRBJ2-6	.	.	CASSLTQGGGANVLTF	TGTGCCAGCAGCCTCACACAGGGAGGTGGGGCCAACGTCCTGACTTTC
TRBV10-1	TRBJ1-1	.	.	CASSGSGANTEAFF	TGCGCCAGCAGTGGATCAGGGGCCAACACTGAAGCTTTCTTT
TRBV29-1	TRBJ2-7	.	TRBD2	CSVEEPSGGGPYEQYF	TGCAGCGTTGAAGAGCCTAGCGGGGGGGGTCCCTACGAGCAGTACTTC
TRBV5-1	TRBJ2-2	.	.	CASLWAPNTGELFF	TGCGCCAGCCTCTGGGCCCCGAACACCGGGGAGCTGTTTTTT
TRBV2	TRBJ2-7	.	TRBD1	CASTTGAYEQYF	TGTGCCAGCACGACAGGGGCCTACGAGCAGTACTTC
TRBV6-1	TRBJ1-1	.	TRBD1	CASRTGVDTEAFF	TGTGCCAGCAGGACAGGGGTTGACACTGAAGCTTTCTTT
TRBV23-1	TRBJ2-7	.	.	CASSQSRTVYYEQYF	TGCGCCAGCAGTCAATCGAGGACAGTCTACTACGAGCAGTACTTC
TRBV5-1	TRBJ2-7	.	.	CASSPIGPAYEQYF	TGCGCCAGCAGCCCCATTGGCCCGGCCTACGAGCAGTACTTC
TRBV5-4	TRBJ2-3	.	.	CASSIDRVSTDTQYF	TGTGCCAGCAGCATAGACAGAGTAAGCACAGATACGCAGTATTTT
TRBV18	TRBJ1-2	.	TRBD1	CASSPLGGQGRFNYGYTF	TGTGCCAGCTCACCACTGGGGGGACAGGGAAGGTTCAACTATGGCTACACCTTC
TRBV5-1	TRBJ1-2	.	TRBD1	CASSLGQGSTYGYTF	TGCGCCAGCAGCTTGGGACAGGGAAGTACCTATGGCTACACCTTC
TRBV30	TRBJ1-2	.	.	CAWSVQNWDYGYTF	TGTGCCTGGAGTGTGCAGAATTGGGACTATGGCTACACCTTC
TRBV6-5	TRBJ2-7	.	.	CASQGRVNSYEQYF	TGTGCCAGCCAGGGGAGAGTAAACTCCTACGAGCAGTACTTC
TRBV20-1	TRBJ2-1	.	.	CSAWGGGQFF	TGCAGTGCCTGGGGCGGCGGGCAGTTCTTC
TRBV6-5	TRBJ1-2	.	.	CASRTPPRGYTF	TGTGCCAGCAGAACCCCGCCCCGAGGCTACACCTTC
TRBV30	TRBJ1-5	.	.	CAWSELYSNQPQHF	TGTGCCTGGAGTGAACTCTATAGCAATCAGCCCCAGCATTTT
TRBV19	TRBJ1-5	.	TRBD1	CASSAGTGRNQPQHF	TGTGCCAGTAGTGCCGGGACAGGGCGCAATCAGCCCCAGCATTTT
TRBV7-2	TRBJ1-5	.	TRBD1	CASSLTGGGNQPQHF	TGTGCCAGCAGCTTAACAGGGGGGGGCAATCAGCCCCAGCATTTT
TRBV12-5	TRBJ2-7	once	TRBD1	CASGSSGQGWGEQYF	TGTGCTAGTGGTTCCTCGGGACAGGGATGGGGGGAGCAGTACTTC
TRBV2	TRBJ2-2	.	.	CASSEARGTGELFF	TGTGCCAGCAGTGAAGCGCGGGGCACCGGGGAGCTGTTTTTT
TRBV6-1	TRBJ2-7	.	.	CASSEAFGGGNVYEQYF	TGTGCCAGCAGTGAAGCCTTTGGCGGGGGCAACGTTTACGAGCAGTACTTC
TRBV7-9	TRBJ2-7	.	TRBD1	CASSFGTGAHSYEQYF	TGTGCCAGCAGCTTCGGGACAGGGGCCCACTCCTACGAGCAGTACTTC
TRBV15	TRBJ2-5	.	TRBD2	CATSTGLAGQETQYF	TGTGCCACCAGCACGGGACTAGCGGGACAAGAGACCCAGTACTTC
TRBV6-6	TRBJ1-3	.	.	CASSYSIWYSGNTIYF	TGTGCCAGCAGTTACTCGATTTGGTACTCTGGAAACACCATATATTTT
TRBV5-1	TRBJ2-7	.	.	CASSRELTVSSYEQYF	TGCGCCAGCAGCAGAGAGTTGACGGTCAGCTCCTACGAGCAGTACTTC
TRBV11-3	TRBJ2-7	.	.	CASSLVPYEQYF	TGTGCCAGCAGCTTAGTACCCTACGAGCAGTACTTC
TRBV5-1	TRBJ1-1	once	.	CASSIGLNTEAFF	TGCGCCAGCAGCATAGGACTGAACACTGAAGCTTTCTTT
TRBV7-8	TRBJ2-2	.	.	CASSPAGGGTGELFF	TGTGCCAGCAGCCCGGCGGGTGGTGGTACCGGGGAGCTGTTTTTT
TRBV13	TRBJ1-1	.	.	CASTLGGEGAFF	TGTGCCAGCACCCTCGGAGGGGAAGGAGCTTTCTTT